This T cell receptor (beta chain) was captured in a study of cytomegalovirus exposure and HLA in healthy donors. A multiplex PCR was run with 60 Vbeta primers and 13 Jbeta primers. Generated by immunoSEQ multiplex PCR, the TCRdb table keeps only in-frame clones and is missing some. The sample has some 140,000 clones, approximately 85% seen once. The CDR3 contains 16 residues. J was trimmed by 4 bases and V by 4 bases; bases with no gene match: 8. CDR1 SEHNR and CDR2 FQNEAQ come from the germline V gene (reference sequence). The J gene is TRBJ2-1, the V gene TRBV7-9; 9 nucleotides align to TRBD2. Sequencing used PBMCs. The clonotype was recovered from a woman aged 25 to 39 in good health and CMV-seropositive. The CDR3 loop is CASSSAAGGSYNEQFF. Here the CDR3 DNA reads TGTGCCAGCAGCTCGGCCGCGGGAGGGTCTTACAATGAGCAGTTCTTC.